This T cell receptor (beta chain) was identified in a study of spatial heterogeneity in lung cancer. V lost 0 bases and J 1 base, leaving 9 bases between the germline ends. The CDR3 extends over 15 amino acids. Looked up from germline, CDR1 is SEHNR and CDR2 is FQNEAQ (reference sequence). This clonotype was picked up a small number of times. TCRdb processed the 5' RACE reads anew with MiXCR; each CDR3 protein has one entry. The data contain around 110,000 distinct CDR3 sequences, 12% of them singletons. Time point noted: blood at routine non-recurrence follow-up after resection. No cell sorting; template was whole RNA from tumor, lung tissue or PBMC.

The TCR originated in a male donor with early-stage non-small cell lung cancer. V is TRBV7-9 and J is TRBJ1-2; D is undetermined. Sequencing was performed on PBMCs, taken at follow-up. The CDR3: CASSLALDFNYGYTF. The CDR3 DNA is TGTGCCAGCAGCTTAGCGTTGGATTTTAACTATGGCTACACCTTC.